This passage covers 3 T cell receptor beta chains from one sample sequenced in a study of cytomegalovirus exposure and HLA in healthy donors. The PCR contained 60 Vbeta and 13 Jbeta primers. The assay was immunoSEQ multiplex PCR, and TCRdb's table has in-frame clones only and misses some. Of 150,000 to 200,000 clones in the sample, 77% were seen once. Sequencing was carried out using PBMCs. These receptors came from a woman aged 25 to 39 in good health and CMV-seronegative.

This chain connects TRBV5-1 to TRBJ2-7, with TRBD1 identical over 8 bases. This CDR3 is built from 16 residues. V gave up 0 bases and J gave up 2 bases; unmatched junction bases: 7. CDR1 is SGHRS and CDR2 is YFSETQ in the germline V gene. CDR3: CASSLGGTGTAYEQYF. As DNA, the CDR3 is TGCGCCAGCAGCTTGGGGGGGACAGGCACCGCCTACGAGCAGTACTTC.

Worth noting for this clone: Sequence at one end of the junction differs from germline and may be a read error. V and J are TRBV5-1 and TRBJ1-2, with 8 bases lining up with TRBD1. The CDR3 sequence is 13 residues long. Germline CDR1 and CDR2: SGHRS and YFSETQ. CDR3 bases: TGCGCCAGCAGCTTAGGACAGGGTGATGGCCACACCTTC. Amino acid sequence: CASSLGQGDGHTF.

The CDR3 region is CASSLVLETGELFF. The CDR3 DNA reads as TGTGCCAGCAGCTTAGTTCTAGAGACCGGGGAGCTGTTTTTT. The chain carries TRBV7-2 and TRBJ2-2; D is undetermined. Trimming removed 1 base from V and 5 bases from J, with 8 bases in between. Germline lookup yields CDR1 SGHTA and CDR2 FQGNSA. This CDR3 contains 14 residues.